These 28 T cell receptor beta chains share one sample of origin, sequenced in a study of tumor-infiltrating lymphocytes in primary liver carcinoma. Unsorted bulk tissue, roughly 20-32 mg of it, served as the source for co-extraction of RNA and DNA. The researchers produced TCR beta cDNA from 450 to 600 ng total RNA with a constant-region primer. Generation of the TCR beta libraries relied on three nested multiplex PCR rounds using slightly modified ARM-PCR. Amplification in the first two PCR rounds was performed using TRBV1-TRBV30 forward primers and a C-beta reverse primer for 10 cycles each. TCRdb analysed the multiplex PCR reads with MiXCR anew, one entry per CDR3 protein. Here the sample spans roughly 49,000 distinct CDR3 sequences, around 73% being singletons. The sequencing input was liver tumor tissue from sampling region 5. Documented subset: tumor region T5, tumor centre. These TCRs come from a man between 35 and 55 years old with primary liver carcinoma and hepatitis B virus infection.

As for this clonotype: Given the absence of the conserved phenylalanine or tryptophan at the CDR3 end, a read error is likely. The rearrangement uses TRBV6-6 and TRBJ2-3; D unresolved. Germline loops: CDR1 MNHNY, CDR2 SVGAGI (reference sequence). CDR3 size: 12 residues. The CDR3 loop is CASTDSTDTQYL. In DNA form, the CDR3 reads TGTGCTAGCACCGACAGCACAGATACGCAGTATCTT.

In this sample, this clonotype turned up once. At one end the junction does not follow the germline gene, possibly because of a read error. The rearrangement links TRBV6-5 to TRBJ1-1; D remains unclear. CDR3 length: 13 residues. CDR1 and CDR2 from the germline V gene are MNHEY and SVGAGI. The CDR3 reads CASRWSANSEAFF. CDR3 nucleotide sequence: TGTGCCAGCAGGTGGTCTGCGAACTCTGAAGCTTTCTTT.

This clonotype was seen repeatedly, ten times or more. A much larger clone lies a single base off, so this may be a read error. J is TRBJ2-1 and V is TRBV5-1; D possibly corresponds to TRBD1 (6 bases). CDR1 and CDR2 (germline): SGHRS, YFSETQ. There are 15 residues in the CDR3. The CDR3 sequence is CARSTQGSSYNEQFF. Here the CDR3 DNA reads TGCGCCCGCAGCACCCAGGGGTCCTCCTACAATGAGCAGTTCTTC.

This clonotype occurred a few times. Mismatch with germline at one junction end may stem from a read error. The gene calls are TRBV7-3 and TRBJ2-2, with D possibly TRBD2 on 7 matching bases. In germline, CDR1 is SGHTA, CDR2 FQGTGA. This CDR3 is 14 amino acids long. The CDR3 DNA is TGTGCCTGCAGCTTTCAGGGGAGGGCCGGGGAGCTGTTTTTT. Translation: CACSFQGRAGELFF. The whole variable domain, filled in from reference TRBV7-3 and TRBJ2-2, reads GAGVSQTPSNKVTEKGKYVELRCDPISGHTALYWYRQSLGQGPEFLIYFQGTGAADDSGLPNDRFFAVRPEGSVSTLKIQRTERGDSAVYLCACSFQGRAGELFFGEGSRLTVL.

This clonotype was counted many times. This chain joins TRBV28 and TRBJ1-2, with D possibly TRBD1 on 5 matching bases. This CDR3 comprises 12 residues. Germline CDR1 is MDHEN and CDR2 is SYDVKM. V lost 5 bases to trimming and J lost 7 bases, with 11 bases between them. CDR3 amino acids: CASSGRGFGYTF. DNA for the CDR3: TGTGCCAGCAGTGGGAGGGGTTTTGGCTACACCTTC.

For this clonotype: Because it lacks the conserved phenylalanine or tryptophan at the end, this CDR3 is likely a read error. This rearrangement joins TRBV29-1 to TRBJ1-5, with 7 nucleotides matching TRBD1. Germline values: CDR1 SQVTM, CDR2 ANQGSEA. The CDR3 is 13 residues long. The CDR3 bases are TGCAGCGCTGAGACAGGGTGCAATCAGTCCCAGCATTAT. Its translation is CSAETGCNQSQHY.

This clonotype was counted only a few times. The rearrangement uses TRBV18 and TRBJ1-2; D remains unclear. Germline V gene data show CDR1 as KGHSH and CDR2 as LQKENI. The CDR3 is 14 residues long. Trimming shortened V by 3 bases and J by 4 bases, and 12 bases separated the two germline ends. CDR3 in DNA: TGTGCCAGCTCACCTGGCGGAGACGTCTATGGCTACACCTTC. It specifies CASSPGGDVYGYTF.

This clonotype was seen more than once but under ten times. Germline is not matched at one junction end, which may reflect a read error. The chain uses TRBV4-2 and TRBJ2-7, with 10 bases that match TRBD1. CDR3 length: 17 residues. CDR1 and CDR2 from the germline V gene are LGHNA and YNFKEQ. CDR3 sequence (DNA): TGTGTCAGCAGCCAAGAGAGGCTCGAGACAGGGGGCTGGGAGCAGTATTTC. It encodes CVSSQERLETGGWEQYF.

Of note for this clonotype: One end of the junction varies from germline; a read error may be responsible. The chain combines TRBV5-6 with TRBJ1-2, with a tentative D call TRBD1 (6 bases). Germline lookup yields CDR1 SGHDT and CDR2 YYEEEE. CDR3 length: 11 amino acids. The CDR3 sequence: CSSSLNGGHTF. For the CDR3, the DNA is TGTTCCAGCAGCTTGAACGGGGGCCACACCTTC.

This sequence joins TRBV28 and TRBJ2-7; 7 positions match TRBD2. The CDR3 is made up of 15 amino acids. The V gene's germline CDR1 is MDHEN and CDR2 SYDVKM. The CDR3 nucleotides read TGTACCTGCAGCCCTAGGGGAGCGGGAACCTACGAGCAGTACTTC. Its translation is CTCSPRGAGTYEQYF.

As regards this clonotype: The junction does not match germline at one end; this may be a read error. The chain couples TRBV6-1 to TRBJ2-1; the match to TRBD2 covers 9 bases. Germline V lookup: CDR1 MNHNS, CDR2 SASEGT. The CDR3 is 15 residues long. CDR3 nucleotide sequence: TGTGCCAGTAGTGAAGAAGCGGGAGGATACAATGAGCTCTTCTTC. Amino acids: CASSEEAGGYNELFF.

Judged by abundance, this clonotype is medium-sized. The gene calls are TRBV12-3 or TRBV12-4 and TRBJ1-1; D ambiguous. The V and J ends lost 6 bases and 1 base respectively, with 12 bases between them. This CDR3 contains 14 residues. CDR3 sequence (DNA): TGTGCCAGCAGCTCTTCCGATGCGAACACTGAAGCTTTCTTT. Translated: CASSSSDANTEAFF.

This clonotype is medium-sized by share. The chain has TRBV10-3 and TRBJ2-3, with TRBD2 matching over 7 bases. Germline CDR1 reads ENHRY; CDR2 reads SYGVKD. There are 13 residues in the CDR3. The junction had 4 bases not matched to a gene; V was cut back by 8 bases and J by 2 bases. This CDR3 reads CAIGEGYTDTQYF. In DNA form, the CDR3 reads TGTGCCATCGGGGAGGGGTACACAGATACGCAGTATTTT.

Details on this clonotype: One end of the junction varies from germline; a read error may be responsible. The chain uses TRBV7-9 and TRBJ2-3; TRBD1 or TRBD2 may be the D gene (5 bases each). The V gene's germline CDR1 is SEHNR and CDR2 FQNEAQ (reference sequence). The CDR3 has 15 amino acids. For the CDR3, the DNA is TGTGTCAGCAGCTCGGACGGGGACCGGGCAGATACGCAGTATTTT. It specifies CVSSSDGDRADTQYF.

As concerns this clonotype: At one end, the junction sequence differs from germline, possibly due to a read error. The rearrangement links TRBV11-1 to TRBJ2-4; 13 nucleotides agree with TRBD2. CDR3 length equals 17 residues. Germline V gene lookup returns CDR1 SGHAT and CDR2 FQDESV (reference sequence). The CDR3 sequence: CASSFPGTSGTNNIQYF. For the CDR3, the DNA is TGTGCCAGTAGTTTTCCAGGGACTAGCGGGACCAACAACATTCAGTACTTC.

Regarding this clonotype: A much larger clone lies one base from this, so it may be a read error. This chain uses TRBV10-2 with TRBJ2-3; D ambiguous. CDR1 and CDR2 from the germline V gene are WSHSY and SAAADI. The V gene lost 10 bases and the J gene lost 1 base, with 15 bases spanning the gap. The CDR3 totals 14 residues. The CDR3: CANSDTMGTDTQYF. The CDR3 DNA reads TGCGCCAACTCCGATACAATGGGCACAGATACGCAGTATTTT.

As to this clonotype: This CDR3 is missing its conserved last phenylalanine or tryptophan, likely due to a read error. CDR3 DNA: TGTGTCAGCACCCGTGGGAGTTCCACCTACGAGCAGTACCTC. Translating it yields CVSTRGSSTYEQYL. This chain connects TRBV11-2 to TRBJ2-7; a weak D match, TRBD2 (5 bases). Germline-derived CDR1 and CDR2 are SGHAT and FQNNGV. This CDR3 has 14 residues.

Comment on this clonotype: An end of the junction differs from the germline gene, which may be a read error. V and J are TRBV11-1 and TRBJ2-4, with 11 positions matching TRBD2. Germline lookup yields CDR1 SGHAT and CDR2 FQDESV (reference sequence). The CDR3 is 17 residues long. The CDR3 coding sequence is TGTGCCAGCAGCTTTCCCGTGACTAGCGGGATCAAAAGCATTCAGTATTTC. This encodes CASSFPVTSGIKSIQYF.

In this sample, this clonotype turned up once. Because the CDR3 is missing its conserved closing phenylalanine or tryptophan, this is likely a read error. The V call is TRBV29-1, the J call TRBJ2-5; 8 bases line up with TRBD2. The CDR3 length is 13 residues. Germline lookup yields CDR1 SQVTM and CDR2 ANQGSEA. The ends lost 5 bases at V and 4 bases at J; junction bases unmatched: 6. The chain's CDR3 is CSVRVAGRETQYS. The CDR3 DNA follows: TGCAGCGTTCGAGTAGCGGGACGAGAGACCCAGTACTCC.

The CDR3 protein is CANRAPPGTSLTTGKQYF. CDR3 sequence (DNA): TGTGCCAACAGGGCTCCCCCCGGGACTAGCCTTACGACTGGCAAGCAGTACTTC. The chain is built from TRBV10-3 and TRBJ2-7; 9 positions agree with TRBD2. The CDR3 has 18 residues. V was pared by 10 bases and J by 8 bases, with 27 bases of the junction left unmatched. In germline, CDR1 is ENHRY, CDR2 SYGVKD.

A word on this clonotype: This may stem from a read error, because a much larger clone lies one nucleotide away. The final CDR3 position lacks the conserved phenylalanine or tryptophan, pointing to a likely read error. The genes are TRBV9 and TRBJ1-4; D not certain. Trimming cost V 4 bases and J 3 bases, with 10 bases left between them. From germline, CDR1 is SGDLS and CDR2 YYNGEE. CDR3 length equals 14 residues. The CDR3 DNA sequence: TGTGCCAGCAGCTCACAAGGCGCTAATGAAAAACTGTTTCTT. Translated, it gives CASSSQGANEKLFL.

The table lists this clonotype with a few counts. Since no conserved phenylalanine or tryptophan closes the CDR3, a read error is the likely cause. The J gene is TRBJ2-1, the V gene TRBV29-1; 8 bases are shared with TRBD2. The CDR3 spans 13 residues. Germline CDR1 and CDR2: SQVTM and ANQGSEA. CDR3 residues: CSVGLGAYNEQFS. In DNA, the CDR3 is TGCAGCGTGGGACTAGGGGCCTATAATGAGCAGTTCTCC.

A word on this clonotype: At one of its ends the junction is not consistent with the germline gene, which may arise from a read error. As DNA, the CDR3 is TGTGCCAACAGCTTGGGGGGCCTAGCGGGAGGCGCCTCCTACGAGCAGTATTTC. The encoded protein is CANSLGGLAGGASYEQYF. V and J are TRBV5-8 and TRBJ2-7; TRBD2 aligns across 11 bases. CDR1 is SGHTS, CDR2 YDEGEE, per germline. The CDR3 length is 18 residues. Supplemented by reference TRBV5-8 and TRBJ2-7, the full variable domain reads EAGVTQSPTHLIKTRGQQATLRCSPISGHTSVYWYQQALGLGLQFLLWYDEGEERNRGNFPPRFSGRQFPNYSSELNVNALELEDSALYLCANSLGGLAGGASYEQYFGPGTRLTVT.

The sample holds one count of this clonotype. A read error is likely, as this CDR3 ends without the conserved phenylalanine or tryptophan. Because the CDR3's place on the DNA is in doubt, the DNA is left out and the CDR3 is given as listed by TCRdb. The CDR3: CASSSRHSLGIQYI. This chain connects TRBV5-6 to TRBJ2-4. Germline CDR1 is SGHDT and CDR2 is YYEEEE. The CDR3 has 14 residues if both end residues are counted.

Details on this clonotype: Relative to the germline gene, one junction end is altered; a read error may explain this. This sequence joins TRBV4-2 and TRBJ2-1, with D perhaps given as TRBD1 or TRBD2 (5 bases each). The CDR3 length is 16 residues. The V gene's germline CDR1 is LGHNA and CDR2 YNFKEQ. CDR3 residues: CASRPGDGQGIHEQFF. In DNA, the CDR3 is TGCGCCAGCAGGCCCGGGGACGGTCAGGGTATTCATGAGCAGTTCTTC.

Details on this clonotype: A much larger clone lies one base from this, so it may be a read error. This sequence joins TRBV6-1 and TRBJ2-7; the D is unclear. The germline gives CDR1 MNHNS, CDR2 SASEGT. The CDR3 length is 13 residues. CDR3 sequence (DNA): TGTGACAGCAGTGAATGGGTTTTCTACGAGCAGTACTTC. Translation gives CDSSEWVFYEQYF.

With regard to this clonotype: At one end the junction does not follow the germline gene, possibly because of a read error. This rearrangement joins TRBV28 to TRBJ1-1; the match to TRBD1 covers 7 bases. Germline CDR1 and CDR2: MDHEN and SYDVKM. The CDR3 has 14 residues. CDR3 in DNA: TGCGCCAGCACCTCGGGACAGAGAAACACTGAAGCTTTCTTT. It codes for CASTSGQRNTEAFF.

The chain employs TRBV7-9 and TRBJ2-7, with D possibly TRBD2 on 5 matching bases. CDR1 is SEHNR and CDR2 is FQNEAQ in the germline V gene (reference sequence). V dropped 1 base and J dropped 7 bases, with 8 bases sitting between them. The CDR3 has 12 amino acids. The CDR3 is CASSLVGAEQYF. The DNA for the CDR3 is TGTGCCAGCAGCTTAGTGGGAGCGGAGCAGTACTTC. Full variable domain (outside the CDR3, taken from reference TRBV7-9 and TRBJ2-7): DTGVSQNPRHKITKRGQNVTFRCDPISEHNRLYWYRQTLGQGPEFLTYFQNEAQLEKSRLLSDRFSAERPKGSFSTLEIQRTEQGDSAMYLCASSLVGAEQYFGPGTRLTVT.